The clone carrying this T cell receptor (beta chain) was recorded at least ten times. Its antigen is unidentified. The CDR3 runs 15 residues. V was clipped by 3 bases and J by 1 base; unmatched bases: 1. Germline loops: CDR1 SGHRS, CDR2 YFSETQ. Making TCR cDNA involved 5'RACE template switching, which added UMIs and a universal primer site. TCRdb independently ran MiXCR on the 5' RACE reads; one entry per CDR3 protein. The sample includes 100,000 to 150,000 distinct CDR3 sequences, more than 6% seen only once; the top ten take around 2.5%. These data are taken from a study of T cells after yellow fever vaccination. Study as a whole: Any fraction with a low cell number was prepared using SMART-Seq v4 Ultra Low Input. Findings and caveats of the study: Secondary responses were weaker yet peaked faster, day 5 versus 15.

This TCR was recovered from a man aged 18 to 29 who received the YFV17D yellow fever vaccine. This material consisted of CD4+ T cells sorted from PBMCs, taken 10 days after the first yellow fever vaccination. The V and J genes are TRBV5-1 and TRBJ2-2; 9 nucleotides agree with TRBD1. The CDR3 coding sequence is TGCGCCAGCAGCTCGGGACAGGGGAACACCGGGGAGCTGTTTTTT. It specifies CASSSGQGNTGELFF.